These T cell receptor beta chains were read from a single sample in a study of blood T cell repertoires in COVID-19. Libraries were prepared by immunoSEQ multiplex PCR; TCRdb keeps only in-frame clonotypes and omits some of them. Of roughly 50,000 clones listed, roughly 90% are singletons. What was sequenced was peripheral blood. The receptors come from a human donor in a cohort sampled during active COVID-19. Each CDR3 is given with its conserved first and last residue. Each record gives: clone size, V gene, CDR3 protein. The size of a clone is reported for some rows only, either as once, few or many, or as a class for expanded clones.

clone_size: .; v_call: TRBV18; cdr3_aa: CASSLAGSRETQYF
clone_size: .; v_call: TRBV20-1; cdr3_aa: CSASQGGRRYGYTF
clone_size: .; v_call: TRBV28; cdr3_aa: CASSPGHGVGNNYGYTF
clone_size: .; v_call: TRBV6-2/TRBV6-3; cdr3_aa: CASSSAGQGQANYGYTF
clone_size: .; v_call: TRBV7-2; cdr3_aa: CASSLVSAQGYSNQPQHF
clone_size: .; v_call: TRBV12-3/TRBV12-4; cdr3_aa: CATWGGAREGYTF
clone_size: .; v_call: TRBV7-3; cdr3_aa: CASSSAPYSYNEQFF
clone_size: .; v_call: TRBV12-3/TRBV12-4; cdr3_aa: CACRLAGTQYF
clone_size: .; v_call: TRBV18; cdr3_aa: CASSPPGSNGNTIYF
clone_size: once; v_call: TRBV5-1; cdr3_aa: CASSLGTAQETQYF
clone_size: .; v_call: TRBV3-1/TRBV3-2; cdr3_aa: CASSQGGTRTGEQYF
clone_size: .; v_call: TRBV10-3; cdr3_aa: CAISALRGVVSGYTF
clone_size: .; v_call: TRBV7-9; cdr3_aa: CASSSSADTQYF
clone_size: .; v_call: TRBV5-1; cdr3_aa: CASSWGTGVGREQYF
clone_size: .; v_call: TRBV7-9; cdr3_aa: CASSSSDWSSYNEQFF
clone_size: few; v_call: TRBV6-2/TRBV6-3; cdr3_aa: CASSQNYEQYF
clone_size: .; v_call: TRBV19; cdr3_aa: CASSKVAGANQPQHF
clone_size: .; v_call: TRBV12-5; cdr3_aa: CASGLYESAPGSGDTQYF
clone_size: .; v_call: TRBV6-1; cdr3_aa: CASSDLGLRNPYEQYF
clone_size: .; v_call: TRBV6-2/TRBV6-3; cdr3_aa: CASSSSGGGNEQFF
clone_size: once; v_call: TRBV27; cdr3_aa: CASSSLGSRYGYTF
clone_size: .; v_call: TRBV3-1/TRBV3-2; cdr3_aa: CASSQRGQGYEQYF